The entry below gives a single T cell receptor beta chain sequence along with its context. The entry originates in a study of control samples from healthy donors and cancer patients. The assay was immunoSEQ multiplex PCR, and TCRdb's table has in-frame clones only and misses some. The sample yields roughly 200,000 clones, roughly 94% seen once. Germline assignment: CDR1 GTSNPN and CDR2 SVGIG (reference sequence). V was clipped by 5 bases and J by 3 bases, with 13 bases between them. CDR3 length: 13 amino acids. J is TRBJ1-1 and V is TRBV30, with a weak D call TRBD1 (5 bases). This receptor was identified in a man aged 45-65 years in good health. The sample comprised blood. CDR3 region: CAWSTRAHTEAFF. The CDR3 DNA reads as TGTGCCTGGTCCACCAGGGCACACACTGAAGCTTTCTTT.